Described below is a single T cell receptor (beta chain) sequence and its context. This CDR3 has 17 residues. V gave up 2 bases and J gave up 3 bases; unmatched junction bases: 3. In germline, CDR1 is SEHNR, CDR2 FQNEAQ (reference sequence). The multiple sclerosis controls consisted of treatment-naive patients with relapsing-remitting disease, either stable or active. In contrast to the negatively isolated CD8+ and CD4+ T cells, TEMRA cells were FACS-enriched. The data are from a study of CD8 T cells in Susac syndrome. The RNA input was about 0.5 to 1 ug, and it was reverse transcribed with random hexamers. The amplification used immunoSEQ multiplex PCR on TCR beta CDR3; it spanned 54 Vbeta and 13 Jbeta. MiXCR, applied by TCRdb to the immunoSEQ multiplex PCR reads, yields one record per CDR3 protein. This table has around 280,000 distinct CDR3 sequences, around 92% appearing once.

Sequenced: CD4+ T cells from PBMCs. This TCR derives from a human donor with multiple sclerosis. The chain links TRBV7-9 to TRBJ2-1, with 14 bases fitting TRBD2. The CDR3, as DNA: TGTGCCAGCAGCTTACGAGGACTAGCGGGAGGCTACAATGAGCAGTTCTTC. Its translation is CASSLRGLAGGYNEQFF.